One and the same sample provided the 12 T cell receptor beta chains below, sequenced in a study of blood T cells in healthy people across ages. For the second PCR, which ran for roughly 6 to 11 cycles, a sample-barcoded 5' primer and a J-beta primer mix were used. MiXCR, run by TCRdb on the 5' RACE reads, gives a single entry per CDR3 protein. The table shows 600,000 to 850,000 distinct CDR3 sequences, with 20% to 25% occurring only once. These data were also reused for a study on T cells of mothers and their children.

The sequencing sample was made of blood. These receptor sequences come from a boy between 10 and 17 years old in good health.

The J gene is TRBJ1-5, the V gene TRBV7-2; D not certain. Trimming took 1 base from V and 7 from J, leaving 14 bases between them. Germline CDR1 is SGHTA and CDR2 is FQGNSA. The CDR3 has 15 amino acids. The CDR3 nucleotides are TGTGCCAGCAGCTTAGTTGGGGATAACTTACAGCCCCAGCATTTT. It is translated as CASSLVGDNLQPQHF.

The chain uses TRBV7-6 and TRBJ2-5; 8 bases align to TRBD1. Germline CDR1 SGHVS, CDR2 FNYEAQ. V shed 1 base and J 5 bases; nucleotides not matched to a gene: 9. The CDR3 is 16 residues long. The CDR3 DNA reads as TGTGCCAGCAGCTTAGTGCAGGGGGCGCTCGGGGAGACCCAGTACTTC. It yields the protein CASSLVQGALGETQYF.

The chain recombines TRBV10-1 with TRBJ2-5; D gene unclear. The last part of the DNA fits TRBJ2-7 better; the J call may be wrong. This CDR3 spans 13 amino acids. Germline loops: CDR1 WNHNN, CDR2 SYGVQD (reference sequence). CDR3: CASSESVGYEQYF. The CDR3 DNA reads as TGCGCCAGCAGTGAGTCGGTCGGCTACGAGCAGTACTTC.

The chain carries TRBV7-2 and TRBJ2-7, with TRBD2 identical over 13 bases. From germline, CDR1 is SGHTA and CDR2 FQGNSA. The CDR3 totals 15 residues. V lost 4 bases to trimming and J lost 0 bases; unmatched junction nucleotides: 0. The CDR3 protein is CASSWTSGGSYEQYF. CDR3 sequence (DNA): TGTGCCAGCAGCTGGACTAGCGGGGGCTCCTACGAGCAGTACTTC. Drawing the rest from reference TRBV7-2 and TRBJ2-7, the complete variable domain is GAGVSQSPSNKVTEKGKDVELRCDPISGHTALYWYRQSLGQGLEFLIYFQGNSAPDKSGLPSDRFSAERTGGSVSTLTIQRTQQEDSAVYLCASSWTSGGSYEQYFGPGTRLTVT.

The rearrangement links TRBV12-5 to TRBJ2-3; 8 bases are a match to TRBD2. Per the germline V gene, CDR1 is LGHNT and CDR2 is FRNRAP. V lost 6 bases to trimming and J lost 0 bases; unmatched junction nucleotides: 11. This CDR3 spans 17 amino acids. The CDR3 nucleotides are TGTGCTAGTGGCCAGCCACTAGCGGCTATAAGCACAGATACGCAGTATTTT. This sequence encodes CASGQPLAAISTDTQYF.

The CDR3 here is CASSVRLKMNTEAFF. The DNA for the CDR3 is TGTGCCAGCAGTGTCCGCTTAAAAATGAACACTGAAGCTTTCTTT. The J gene is TRBJ1-1, the V gene TRBV6-1; the D is unclear. V shed 4 bases and J shed 0 bases, with 12 bases lying between them. The CDR3 spans 15 residues. Germline V gene data show CDR1 as MNHNS and CDR2 as SASEGT.

In its sample, this clonotype was seen a few times. V is TRBV7-2 and J is TRBJ2-5, with D tentatively TRBD2 (6 bases). From germline, CDR1 is SGHTA and CDR2 FQGNSA. The CDR3 totals 13 residues. With 6 bases removed from V and 1 base from J, the gap between germline ends came to 9 bases. The CDR3 DNA follows: TGTGCCAGCAGGGGGGACTTCCAAGAGACCCAGTACTTC. It yields the protein CASRGDFQETQYF. Combining the CDR3 with reference TRBV7-2 and TRBJ2-5 gives the whole variable domain GAGVSQSPSNKVTEKGKDVELRCDPISGHTALYWYRQSLGQGLEFLIYFQGNSAPDKSGLPSDRFSAERTGGSVSTLTIQRTQQEDSAVYLCASRGDFQETQYFGPGTRLLVL.

This clonotype was seen a few times. The gene calls are TRBV6-1 and TRBJ1-2, with 8 bases matching TRBD1. With V trimmed by 4 bases and J by 4 bases, 8 bases remained unmatched. Per germline, CDR1 MNHNS and CDR2 SASEGT. The CDR3 is 15 residues long. CDR3 coding DNA: TGTGCCAGCAGTGGCCGGGACAGGTACCTCTATGGCTACACCTTC. It yields the protein CASSGRDRYLYGYTF.

This clonotype was recorded only once. The chain uses TRBV24-1 and TRBJ2-3; either TRBD1 or TRBD2 may supply D (5 bases each). V was shortened by 9 bases and J by 9 bases, with 12 bases between the two germline ends. CDR3 length equals 11 residues. Germline CDR1 is KGHDR and CDR2 is SFDVKD. The CDR3 sequence is CATGWGTTQYF. Written as DNA, the CDR3 is TGTGCCACCGGCTGGGGGACGACGCAGTATTTT.

The CDR3 here is CASSPTRTAYNEQFF. The CDR3 DNA sequence: TGCGCCAGCAGCCCGACGAGGACAGCCTACAATGAGCAGTTCTTC. V gene TRBV5-1 combines with J gene TRBJ2-1, with D perhaps matching TRBD1 (6 bases). The CDR3 loop spans 15 amino acids. Deletions cut 4 bases from V and 2 bases from J, with 13 bases between. CDR1 is SGHRS, CDR2 YFSETQ, per germline.

On this clonotype itself: At one boundary the junction diverges from the germline segment, which might be a read error. The chain recombines TRBV7-3 with TRBJ2-3; D may be TRBD1 (5 bases). Per germline, CDR1 SGHTA and CDR2 FQGTGA. The CDR3 loop spans 15 amino acids. The CDR3 loop is CASSLGDATSDTQYF. The CDR3, as DNA: TGCGCCAGCAGCTTAGGGGATGCGACTTCAGATACGCAGTATTTT.

The genes are TRBV29-1 and TRBJ2-5; D is perhaps TRBD1 or TRBD2 (6 bases each). Trimming shortened V by 2 bases and J by 1 base, and 8 bases separated the two germline ends. The CDR3 spans 13 residues. The germline V gene encodes CDR1 SQVTM and CDR2 ANQGSEA. For the CDR3, the DNA is TGCAGCGTTGAAAAGGGGGGCCAAGAGACCCAGTACTTC. Its translation: CSVEKGGQETQYF.